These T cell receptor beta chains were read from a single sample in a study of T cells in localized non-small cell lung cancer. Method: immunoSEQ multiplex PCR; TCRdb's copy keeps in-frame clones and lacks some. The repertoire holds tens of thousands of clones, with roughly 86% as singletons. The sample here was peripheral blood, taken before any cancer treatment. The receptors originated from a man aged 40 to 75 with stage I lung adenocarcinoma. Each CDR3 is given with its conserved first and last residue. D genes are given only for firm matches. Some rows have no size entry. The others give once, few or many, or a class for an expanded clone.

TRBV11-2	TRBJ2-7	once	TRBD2	CASSLQLPGGEQYF	TGTGCCAGCAGCTTACAATTACCGGGGGGCGAGCAGTACTTC
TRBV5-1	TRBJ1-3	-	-	CASSPGPLGNTIYF	TGCGCCAGCAGCCCTGGACCCCTTGGAAACACCATATATTTT
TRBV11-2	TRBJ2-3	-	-	CASSLLVGDTQYF	TGTGCCAGCAGCTTACTAGTGGGCGATACGCAGTATTTT
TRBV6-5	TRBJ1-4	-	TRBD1	CASTTGQGEKLFF	TGTGCCAGCACTACCGGACAGGGGGAAAAACTGTTTTTT
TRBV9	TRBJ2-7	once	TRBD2	CASSPGTSGRRSYEQYF	TGTGCCAGCAGCCCCGGGACTAGCGGGAGGCGTTCCTACGAGCAGTACTTC
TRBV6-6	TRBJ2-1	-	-	CASSQLYSDNEQFF	TGTGCCAGCAGCCAACTCTACTCAGACAATGAGCAGTTCTTC
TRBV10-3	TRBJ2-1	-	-	CAISDGPNNEQFF	TGTGCCATCAGTGATGGGCCAAACAATGAGCAGTTCTTC
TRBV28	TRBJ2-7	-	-	CASSLYSRGHEQYF	TGTGCCAGCAGTTTATATTCCAGGGGCCACGAGCAGTACTTC
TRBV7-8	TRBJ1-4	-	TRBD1	CASRLQLGQGGKLFF	TGTGCCAGCAGACTACAGTTAGGACAGGGAGGGAAACTGTTTTTT
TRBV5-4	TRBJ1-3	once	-	CASSLGGPGNTIYF	TGTGCCAGCAGCTTGGGGGGACCGGGAAACACCATATATTTT
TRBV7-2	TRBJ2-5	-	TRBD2	CASSLWGGETQYF	TGTGCCAGCAGCTTATGGGGGGGGGAGACCCAGTACTTC
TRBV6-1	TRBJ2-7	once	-	CATLPWGQRYEQYF	TGTGCCACCTTACCCTGGGGACAACGGTACGAGCAGTACTTC
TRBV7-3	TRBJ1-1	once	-	CASSSQEYTEAFF	TGTGCCAGCAGCTCTCAGGAATACACTGAAGCTTTCTTT
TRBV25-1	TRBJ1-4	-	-	CASSELAGDEKLFF	TGTGCCAGCAGTGAACTGGCAGGGGATGAAAAACTGTTTTTT
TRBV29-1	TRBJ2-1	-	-	CSVEDSNQNEQFF	TGCAGCGTTGAAGACTCTAATCAGAATGAGCAGTTCTTC
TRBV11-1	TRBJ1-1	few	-	CASSPTTRRMNTEAFF	TGTGCCAGCAGCCCGACCACGAGACGGATGAACACTGAAGCTTTCTTT
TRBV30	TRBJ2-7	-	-	CAWRGTYEQYF	TGTGCCTGGAGGGGTACCTACGAGCAGTACTTC
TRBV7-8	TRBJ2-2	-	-	CASSKQEAGNTGELFF	TGTGCCAGCAGCAAACAGGAGGCGGGGAACACCGGGGAGCTGTTTTTT
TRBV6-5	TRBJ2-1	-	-	CASRPITTLYNEQFF	TGTGCCAGCAGACCAATCACGACCCTTTACAATGAGCAGTTCTTC
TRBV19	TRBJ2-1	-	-	CASSMGSRTPRDEQFF	TGTGCCAGTAGTATGGGTTCACGGACCCCTAGGGATGAGCAGTTCTTC
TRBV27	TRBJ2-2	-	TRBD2	CASSLTSGGLFANTGELFF	TGTGCCAGCAGTTTGACTAGCGGGGGGTTGTTCGCGAACACCGGGGAGCTGTTTTTT
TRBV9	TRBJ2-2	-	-	CASSVNRAGTGELFF	TGTGCCAGCAGCGTAAATAGGGCAGGGACCGGGGAGCTGTTTTTT
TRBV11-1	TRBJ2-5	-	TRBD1	CASSFRQGAMYQETQYF	TGTGCCAGCAGCTTCAGACAGGGGGCAATGTACCAAGAGACCCAGTACTTC
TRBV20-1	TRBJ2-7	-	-	CSGAGNYEQYF	TGCAGCGGGGCGGGCAACTACGAGCAGTACTTC
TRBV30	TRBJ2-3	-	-	CARTGGKLADTQYF	TGTGCCCGCACTGGCGGGAAGTTGGCAGATACGCAGTATTTT
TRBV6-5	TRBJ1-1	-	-	CASSYSGMNTEAFF	TGTGCCAGCAGTTACTCAGGCATGAACACTGAAGCTTTCTTT
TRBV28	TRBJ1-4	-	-	CASSLWQGGGEKLFF	TGTGCCAGCAGTTTATGGCAAGGGGGAGGTGAAAAACTGTTTTTT
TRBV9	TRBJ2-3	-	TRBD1	CASSRDRATDTQYF	TGTGCCAGCAGCAGAGACAGGGCTACAGATACGCAGTATTTT
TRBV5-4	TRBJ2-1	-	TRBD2	CASSLTSGSYNEQFF	TGTGCCAGCAGCTTGACTAGCGGGAGCTACAATGAGCAGTTCTTC
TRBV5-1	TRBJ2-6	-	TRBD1	CASSLTGDGANVLTF	TGCGCCAGCAGCCTTACAGGGGACGGGGCCAACGTCCTGACTTTC
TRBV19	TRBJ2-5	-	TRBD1	CASSIGDSVDETQYF	TGTGCCAGTAGTATAGGGGACAGTGTTGATGAGACCCAGTACTTC
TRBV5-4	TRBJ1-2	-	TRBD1	CASSLPGGAAGYTF	TGTGCCAGCAGCCTACCAGGGGGCGCAGCTGGCTACACCTTC
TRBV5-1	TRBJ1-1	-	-	CASSALQTNTEAFF	TGCGCCAGCAGCGCCCTACAGACGAACACTGAAGCTTTCTTT
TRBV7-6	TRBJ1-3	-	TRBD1	CASSPGTVLTSSGNTIYF	TGTGCCAGCAGCCCTGGGACAGTGCTTACGAGCTCTGGAAACACCATATATTTT
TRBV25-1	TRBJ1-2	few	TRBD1	CASSRNRGGGYTF	TGTGCCAGCAGTCGGAACAGGGGAGGAGGCTACACCTTC
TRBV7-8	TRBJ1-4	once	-	CASSLTYSTNEKLFF	TGTGCCAGCAGCTTAACCTACAGCACTAATGAAAAACTGTTTTTT
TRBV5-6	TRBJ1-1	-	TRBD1	CASSHWTGGRNTEAFF	TGTGCCAGCAGCCACTGGACAGGGGGGAGGAACACTGAAGCTTTCTTT
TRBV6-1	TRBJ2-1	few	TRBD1	CASSEEDRGRFGSGGEQFF	TGTGCCAGCAGTGAAGAGGACAGGGGGCGGTTCGGGTCAGGGGGTGAGCAGTTCTTC
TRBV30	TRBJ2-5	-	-	CAWSAYRGETQYF	TGTGCCTGGAGTGCTTATCGTGGGGAGACCCAGTACTTC
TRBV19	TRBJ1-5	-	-	CASNSFGTPDGNQPQHF	TGTGCCAGTAACTCCTTCGGGACACCCGACGGAAATCAGCCCCAGCATTTT
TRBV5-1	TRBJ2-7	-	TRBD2	CASSLLAATYEQYF	TGCGCCAGCAGCTTGCTAGCGGCCACCTACGAGCAGTACTTC
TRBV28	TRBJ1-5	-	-	CASSLGGTLNQPQHF	TGTGCCAGCAGTTTGGGCGGGACGCTCAATCAGCCCCAGCATTTT